This T cell receptor beta chain derives from a study of chemoradiotherapy in HPV16-positive cancers. Germline V lookup: CDR1 SEHNR, CDR2 FQNEAQ (reference sequence). The V and J ends lost 10 bases and 1 base, in that order; junction bases with no gene match: 8. This CDR3 has 15 residues. Assay: immunoSEQ multiplex PCR; the TCRdb copy retains only in-frame clones and omits some. The sample holds about 6,200 clones, roughly 83% seen once. The sample was tumor tissue, taken from a patient who underwent chemoradiotherapy. This TCR came from a human donor with HPV-associated anogenital cancer. The chain couples TRBV7-9 to TRBJ1-5, with TRBD1 matching 9 bases. CDR3 amino acids: CATSGQGESNQPQHF. CDR3 nucleotides: TGTGCCACCTCGGGACAGGGAGAAAGCAATCAGCCCCAGCATTTT.